Listed here are 24 T cell receptor beta chains from one sample, sequenced in a study of T cell repertoires in cytomegalovirus infection. MiXCR, run by TCRdb on the reads, gives a single entry per CDR3 protein. The profile shows hundreds of thousands of distinct CDR3 sequences, around a third of them singletons. Antigen specificity for these receptors is unknown. The sequenced sample was cultured CD8+ T cells from PBMCs, obtained from culture after CMV antigen stimulation. These receptors all come from a human donor in good health (CMV status not recorded). Some clones in this sample may be carry-over from other donors' samples.

This rearrangement joins TRBV5-4 to TRBJ1-4; no clear D gene. CDR3 length: 12 amino acids. The germline V and J ends were trimmed by 4 bases and 7 bases, with 8 bases remaining between them. Germline V gives CDR1 SGHNT, CDR2 YYREEE (reference sequence). The CDR3 DNA sequence: TGTGCCAGCAGCCGCGGCCCTGAAAAACTGTTTTTT. Translation gives CASSRGPEKLFF.

Only a few counts were recorded for this clonotype. The chain carries TRBV7-9 and TRBJ1-2, with TRBD1 as a possible D gene (6 bases). Germline V gene sequence: CDR1 SEHNR, CDR2 FQNEAQ (reference sequence). V lost 5 bases and J 2 bases, leaving 18 bases between the germline ends. The CDR3 loop spans 16 amino acids. The CDR3: CASSQTAGADNYGYTF. CDR3 nucleotide sequence: TGTGCCAGCAGCCAGACCGCAGGGGCCGACAACTATGGCTACACCTTC.

The J gene is TRBJ2-1, the V gene TRBV4-1; 8 bases fit TRBD1. The ends lost 3 bases at V and 7 bases at J; junction bases unmatched: 8. The length of the CDR3 is 15 residues. The germline CDR1 and CDR2 sequences are MGHRA and YSYEKL. The CDR3 protein is CASSHPGQGFNEQFF. The CDR3 coding sequence is TGCGCCAGCAGCCACCCCGGACAGGGTTTTAATGAGCAGTTCTTC.

This rearrangement joins TRBV12-5 to TRBJ1-2; D is perhaps TRBD1 (6 bases). CDR1 and CDR2 from the germline V gene are LGHNT and FRNRAP. The CDR3 has 12 amino acids. Trimming took off 6 bases at V and 8 bases at J, with 13 bases between the two ends. The CDR3 nucleotides are TGTGCTAGTGGCCCAGGGGTAGGCGGCTACACCTTC. It encodes CASGPGVGGYTF.

The chain joins TRBV6-1 to TRBJ1-1; D may be TRBD1 (6 bases). Germline V gives CDR1 MNHNS, CDR2 SASEGT. This CDR3 comprises 15 residues. V was trimmed by 2 bases and J by 6 bases, leaving 16 bases between them. This CDR3 reads CASSEYQTGGAEAFF. CDR3 in DNA: TGTGCCAGCAGTGAATATCAGACAGGCGGGGCTGAAGCTTTCTTT.

The V gene is TRBV10-1, the J gene TRBJ2-3, with D hard to call. Germline V gives CDR1 WNHNN, CDR2 SYGVQD (reference sequence). Deletions cut 0 bases from V and 4 bases from J, with 8 bases between. CDR3 length: 14 residues. The CDR3 protein is CASSESKLADTQYF. CDR3 DNA sequence: TGCGCCAGCAGTGAGTCGAAGCTAGCAGATACGCAGTATTTT.

This clonotype was detected a few times. This CDR3 is missing its conserved last phenylalanine or tryptophan, likely due to a read error. No DNA is shown, since the ends of the CDR3 on it are uncertain; the CDR3 is the one TCRdb lists. This chain joins TRBV6-1 and TRBJ2-7; the table names TRBD1, a call not compared with the DNA. The CDR3 length is 10 residues, termini included. CDR1 is MNHNS, CDR2 SASEGT, per germline. CDR3 protein: CASSGGTVVI.

V and J are TRBV6-1 and TRBJ2-1, with 9 bases matching TRBD1. This CDR3 has 14 amino acids. The V gene end was trimmed by 5 bases and the J gene end by 8 bases; junction bases not matched to a gene: 7. The germline V gene encodes CDR1 MNHNS and CDR2 SASEGT. The CDR3 sequence: CASSSDTGGDEQFF. The CDR3 DNA reads as TGTGCCAGCAGTTCGGACACAGGGGGCGATGAGCAGTTCTTC.

The chain joins TRBV27 to TRBJ2-7; 9 bases fit TRBD1. The ends lost 6 bases at V and 6 bases at J; junction bases unmatched: 9. This CDR3 contains 14 residues. The V gene's germline CDR1 is MNHEY and CDR2 SMNVEV (reference sequence). The chain's CDR3 is CASSILGQGPEQYF. DNA for the CDR3: TGTGCCAGCAGCATTTTGGGACAGGGCCCCGAGCAGTACTTC.

The chain uses TRBV27 and TRBJ2-2, with D uncertain. The germline V gene encodes CDR1 MNHEY and CDR2 SMNVEV (reference sequence). The CDR3 contains 14 residues. The V end lost 2 bases, the J end lost 7 bases, and 11 bases lay between the germline ends. This chain's CDR3 is CASSLPDQIGELFF. CDR3 bases: TGTGCCAGCAGTTTACCTGATCAAATCGGGGAGCTGTTTTTT.

The sample holds many counts of this clonotype. The CDR3 is CASSYGRGETQYF. CDR3 sequence (DNA): TGTGCCAGCAGTTATGGCCGAGGAGAGACCCAGTACTTC. This sequence joins TRBV6-5 and TRBJ2-5; the D is unclear. This CDR3 spans 13 amino acids. Germline lookup yields CDR1 MNHEY and CDR2 SVGAGI. V gave up 3 bases and J gave up 4 bases, with 9 bases separating them.

The chain uses TRBV11-1 and TRBJ2-7, with unresolved D. CDR1 and CDR2 (germline): SGHAT, FQDESV (reference sequence). The CDR3 is made up of 14 amino acids. Trimming removed 0 bases at V and 0 bases at J, with 6 bases between. For the CDR3, the DNA is TGTGCCAGCAGCTTAGCCCCCAGCTCCTACGAGCAGTACGTC. Amino acid sequence: CASSLAPSSYEQYV.

This chain uses TRBV7-6 with TRBJ2-1; 8 bases are a match to TRBD2. V lost 5 bases and J lost 0; bases outside the gene matches: 12. Germline V gives CDR1 SGHVS, CDR2 FNYEAQ. This CDR3 contains 18 residues. CDR3 coding DNA: TGTGCCAGCAGCCAGGGGCCGGGACTAGTGGGCTCCTACAATGAGCAGTTCTTC. It is translated as CASSQGPGLVGSYNEQFF.

This clonotype has a count of ten or more. The chain employs TRBV7-2 and TRBJ2-4, with TRBD2 as a possible D gene (5 bases). The CDR3 runs to 15 residues. Germline assignment: CDR1 SGHTA and CDR2 FQGNSA. The V end was cut by 2 bases, the J end by 7 bases, with 15 bases between. CDR3 sequence reads: CASSLKTRERNIQYF. The CDR3 nucleotides read TGTGCCAGCAGCTTAAAAACCCGGGAACGGAACATTCAGTACTTC.

V is TRBV27 and J is TRBJ2-1, with 15 bases matching TRBD2. V dropped 6 bases and J dropped 7; count of bases not matched to a gene: 10. The CDR3 is 17 residues long. Per the germline V gene, CDR1 is MNHEY and CDR2 is SMNVEV (reference sequence). CDR3 sequence reads: CASRVWTSGGAGNEQFF. In nucleotides, the CDR3 is TGTGCCAGCAGGGTATGGACTAGCGGGGGGGCGGGAAATGAGCAGTTCTTC.

The rearrangement uses TRBV5-8 and TRBJ1-5, with D unresolved. Trimming pared 7 bases from V and 7 bases from J, leaving 12 bases between. This CDR3 region has 12 residues. Germline values: CDR1 SGHTS, CDR2 YDEGEE. In nucleotides, the CDR3 is TGTGCCAGCTTTACGGGTTCCCAGCCCCAGCATTTT. It translates to CASFTGSQPQHF.

This clonotype was detected only a few times. This chain joins TRBV5-1 and TRBJ1-1; D is unclear. V dropped 2 bases and J dropped 3 bases, with 14 bases sitting between them. CDR3 length: 15 amino acids. Germline CDR1 SGHRS, CDR2 YFSETQ. In DNA form, the CDR3 reads TGCGCCAGCAGCTTCTTGACATCTGGGGACACTGAAGCTTTCTTT. Translated: CASSFLTSGDTEAFF.

Points on this clonotype: With a much larger clone just one base away, this may be a read error. The conserved phenylalanine or tryptophan is not found at the CDR3 terminus, so this likely reflects a read error. The chain carries TRBV7-8 and TRBJ2-1; D is possibly TRBD1 or TRBD2 (7 bases each). Germline V gene lookup returns CDR1 SGHVS and CDR2 FQNEAQ. This CDR3 is 15 amino acids long. Trimming left V 7 bases short and J 1 base short, with 14 bases between. Here the CDR3 reads CASTPGGVSYNEQFL. In DNA, the CDR3 is TGTGCCAGCACCCCAGGGGGGGTTTCCTACAATGAGCAGTTCCTC.

This clonotype appeared many times. A junction end diverges from the germline sequence, so it may reflect a read error. The chain joins TRBV7-7 to TRBJ2-2, with D possibly called TRBD1 or TRBD2 (5 bases each). In germline, CDR1 is SSHAT, CDR2 FNYEAQ (reference sequence). The CDR3 loop spans 14 amino acids. The CDR3 is CASSEGPSTGELFF. The CDR3 nucleotides are TGTGCTAGCAGCGAGGGACCATCCACCGGGGAGCTGTTTTTT.

The table lists this clonotype with a few counts. The chain couples TRBV7-9 to TRBJ1-2; D is undetermined. V lost 5 bases and J 1 base, leaving 14 bases between the germline ends. CDR1 and CDR2 (germline): SEHNR, FQNEAQ (reference sequence). This CDR3 has 15 amino acids. The CDR3 DNA reads as TGTGCCAGCAGCCCTGACAACTTCGTTAACTATGGCTACACCTTC. Translation gives CASSPDNFVNYGYTF.

The rearrangement links TRBV2 to TRBJ2-7; unclear D gene. Germline V gene sequence: CDR1 SNHLY, CDR2 FYNNEI. The CDR3 spans 12 residues. V gave up 5 bases and J gave up 0 bases, with 5 bases separating them. As DNA, the CDR3 is TGTGCCAGCAGTATGAGCTCCTACGAGCAGTACGTC. Protein sequence: CASSMSSYEQYV.

Only one count was recorded for this clonotype. The chain uses TRBV19 and TRBJ2-4; 13 bases line up with TRBD2. The V gene end was trimmed by 5 bases and the J gene end by 0 bases; junction bases not matched to a gene: 7. In germline, CDR1 is LNHDA, CDR2 SQIVND (reference sequence). The CDR3 is 18 residues long. Written as DNA, the CDR3 is TGTGCCAGTAGTGCGACTAGCGGGGGGTTCGGAGCCAAAAACATTCAGTACTTC. It is translated as CASSATSGGFGAKNIQYF. Together with reference TRBV19 and TRBJ2-4, the CDR3 gives the full variable domain: DGGITQSPKYLFRKEGQNVTLSCEQNLNHDAMYWYRQDPGQGLRLIYYSQIVNDFQKGDIAEGYSVSREKKESFPLTVTSAQKNPTAFYLCASSATSGGFGAKNIQYFGAGTRLSVL.

This clonotype was detected a few times. CDR3 nucleotide sequence: TGTGCCAGCAGTTTAGAATCCGGACAGGGGATCTCGTACGAGCAGTACGTC. This translates into CASSLESGQGISYEQYV. The J gene is TRBJ2-7, the V gene TRBV12-3 or TRBV12-4; 9 bases agree with TRBD1. CDR3 length: 17 amino acids. V was clipped by 1 base and J by 4 bases; unmatched bases: 11.

As regards this clonotype: With a much larger clone just one base away, this may be a read error. The chain links TRBV2 to TRBJ1-6; D possibly corresponds to TRBD1 (5 bases). CDR3 length: 15 amino acids. CDR1 and CDR2 from the germline V gene are SNHLY and FYNNEI. V was pared by 6 bases and J by 0 bases, with 9 bases between. The CDR3 bases are TGTGCCAGCAGAGGGGATAGCTCCTATAATTCACCCCTCCACTTT. This encodes CASRGDSSYNSPLHF.